The entry that follows covers one T cell receptor (beta chain) sequence. No antigen is known for it. This record comes from a study of cytomegalovirus exposure and HLA in healthy donors. General study results and limits: Owing to their indistinguishability, certain V segments, notably TRBV6-2 and TRBV6-3, were excluded. Later analysis showed TCR association rates varying by HLA locus, highest for DRB1 and lowest for HLA-C.

The PCR employed 60 Vbeta primers together with 13 Jbeta primers. The method was immunoSEQ multiplex PCR; TCRdb's version includes in-frame clones alone and lacks a portion of them. Of about 87,000 clones listed, 74% are singletons. Trimming took 5 bases from V and 7 from J, leaving 15 bases between them. Looked up from germline, CDR1 is MNHNY and CDR2 is SVGAGI (reference sequence). This CDR3 region has 14 residues. The origin of this receptor is a young man in good health and CMV-seropositive. The chain links TRBV6-6 to TRBJ1-5; tentatively, D is TRBD1 (6 bases). The sequencing sample was made of PBMCs. The CDR3 sequence: CASSLRGIRQPQHF. CDR3 nucleotides: TGTGCCAGCAGTCTCAGGGGAATCCGGCAGCCCCAGCATTTT.